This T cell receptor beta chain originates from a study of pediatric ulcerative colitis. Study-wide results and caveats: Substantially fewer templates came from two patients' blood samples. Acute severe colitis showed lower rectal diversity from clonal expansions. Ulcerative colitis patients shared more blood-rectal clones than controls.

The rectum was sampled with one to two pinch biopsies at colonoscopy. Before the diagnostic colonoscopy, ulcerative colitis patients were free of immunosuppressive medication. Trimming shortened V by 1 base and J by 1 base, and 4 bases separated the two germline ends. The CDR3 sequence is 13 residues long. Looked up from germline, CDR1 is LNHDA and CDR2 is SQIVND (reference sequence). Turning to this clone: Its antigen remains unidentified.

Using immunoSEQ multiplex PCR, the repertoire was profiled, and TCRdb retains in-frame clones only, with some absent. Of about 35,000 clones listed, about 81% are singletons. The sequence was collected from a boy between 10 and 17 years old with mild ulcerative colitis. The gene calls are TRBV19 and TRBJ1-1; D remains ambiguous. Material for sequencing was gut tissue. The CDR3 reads CASSIVRNTEAFF. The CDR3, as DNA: TGTGCCAGTAGTATAGTAAGGAACACTGAAGCTTTCTTT. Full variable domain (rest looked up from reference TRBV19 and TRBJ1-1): DGGITQSPKYLFRKEGQNVTLSCEQNLNHDAMYWYRQDPGQGLRLIYYSQIVNDFQKGDIAEGYSVSREKKESFPLTVTSAQKNPTAFYLCASSIVRNTEAFFGQGTRLTVV.